This TCR beta chain was profiled in a study of T cell responses to AZD1222 COVID-19 vaccine (dated by TCRdb to the early 2020s). As for the study more broadly: TCR sequencing covered some 240 trial participants: 207 given two doses of AZD1222 and approximately 26 given two doses of MenACWY control vaccine. Trial participants were enrolled by age into subgroups of 18-55, 56-69 and 70-plus years, and roughly 150, 30 and 60 TCR-sequenced participants, respectively, were included in these subgroups. The study at large found these results: A significant rise in spike-specific TCR breadth and depth was observed after two AZD1222 doses relative to day 0 and relative to MenACWY recipients. The 56-69-year group was small, and its depth increase did not reach significance, likely because of low power. Reportedly, almost half of the unique spike-specific TCRs recognized epitopes lying outside the regions that are mutated in the B.1.351 and B.1.1.7 variants. Only five or six AZD1222 recipients were SARS-CoV-2 seropositive at baseline, limiting conclusions about previously exposed vaccinees. The whole spike protein was spanned by vaccine-associated CD4 TCRs, and dominant responses were seen in regions 160-218 and 743-854. Because no samples from the day 14 peak response were available, repertoires could be characterized only after the peak T cell response. Participants were mostly white British, with more females than males. The authors suggested clonal diversity may have been underestimated.

Comment on this clone: It lacks a known antigen. Base quality data are lacking; no much larger clone is found one base away. The same CDR3 arises from other DNA sequences in this sample as well.

The time point label corresponds to: about 28 days (+/-7) after the second vaccine dose. AZD1222 recipients with second doses at about 4 weeks or about 12 weeks were pooled, because spike-specific TCR depth and breadth did not differ between schedules. Samples from vaccinated people were obtained from the UK trials COV001 and COV002, which included a single-blind randomized controlled phase 2/3 trial of AZD1222 (ChAdOx1 nCoV-19) in healthy adults. For TCRbeta chain sequencing, PBMC samples were collected from trial participants at day 0 and at day 28 after the second dose. The CDR3 regions of human TCRbeta chains were analyzed by immunosequencing. In the paper's pipeline: Repertoire TCRs were matched against a reference library of SARS-CoV-2-specific TCRs generated with the MIRA antigen-specificity platform. Breadth meant the fraction of unique TCRs that were SARS-CoV-2-associated, whereas depth meant the fraction of total T cells that were SARS-CoV-2-associated. Using the MIRA data, each spike-specific TCR was mapped to the spike region that the TCR reacts to and placed in a CD4 or CD8 class. Log10-transformed breadth and depth values were compared by one-way ANOVA with Sidak's multiple comparisons tests. TCRdb mirrors the immuneACCESS table, restricted to in-frame sequences. Some clones are absent from its copies; in checked studies, under half trace to an unresolved V gene, and the reason for the others is unknown. V and J calls and clone size follow that table, whereas D and trimming were derived from the DNA. The sample profile shows about 180,000 clones; around nine tenths of them were found once. The ten largest clones capture about 2.1% of the sample.

From the germline V gene (reference sequence), CDR1 is LGHDT and CDR2 is YNNKEL. From the cysteine up to the phenylalanine, the CDR3 has a length of 15 residues. Solely the CDR3 DNA is kept, with 45 bases framed from the first base. V sheds 1 base and J sheds 4 bases, leaving 13 bases between their ends. The receptor comes from an adult who received the AZD1222 COVID-19 vaccine. The rearranged chain carries TRBV3-1 (or the pseudogene TRBV3-2) and TRBJ1-2; a tentative D match to TRBD1 spans 5 bases. The sample was peripheral blood, taken 28 days after the second AZD1222 dose. The CDR3 protein sequence reads: CASSQVGGQGYGYTF. Read as DNA, the sequence is TGTGCCAGCAGCCAAGTTGGTGGGCAGGGCTATGGCTACACCTTC.